Each of the 17 T cell receptor beta chains below was sequenced from the same sample in a study of shared clonotypes between healthy human individuals. Assay: immunoSEQ multiplex PCR; the TCRdb copy retains only in-frame clones and omits some. Altogether 550,000 to 750,000 clones are present, around 90% being singletons, with the ten largest covering approximately 25%. Naive CD8 populations comprised CD45RO-negative cells positively selected for CCR7, excluding terminally differentiated effector memory CD45RA+ cells. The sequenced material came from naive CD8+ T cells sorted from blood. The receptor source for this set is a man aged 30 to 39 in good health.

This clone has just one count. A read error is possible here, since a much larger clone lies one base away. This sequence joins TRBV7-8 and TRBJ2-7; TRBD1 matches 10 bases. The CDR3 has 13 residues. Losses at the gene ends were 5 bases for V and 5 bases for J; bases not matched to a gene: 3. From germline, CDR1 is SGHVS and CDR2 FQNEAQ. This CDR3 is CASSRDRGHEQYF. The DNA of the CDR3 is TGTGCCAGCAGCCGGGACAGGGGCCACGAGCAGTACTTC.

This clone was picked up one time. At one end the junction does not follow the germline gene, possibly because of a read error. The rearrangement uses TRBV5-1 and TRBJ2-2, with D unresolved. CDR1 and CDR2 (germline): SGHRS, YFSETQ. The CDR3 runs to 12 residues. The DNA of the CDR3 is TGCGCCAGCAGCTTGAACGCCGGGGAGCTGTTTTTT. It specifies CASSLNAGELFF.

V and J are TRBV5-4 and TRBJ2-3, with 13 bases matching TRBD2. Germline loops: CDR1 SGHNT, CDR2 YYREEE (reference sequence). The CDR3 runs 16 residues. Trimming took 4 bases from V and 2 from J; bases not matched to a gene: 4. CDR3 region: CASSLGTSGVTDTQYF. In DNA, the CDR3 is TGTGCCAGCAGCCTGGGGACTAGCGGGGTCACAGATACGCAGTATTTT.

CDR3 loop: CASSPTSVLSLKLDTDTQYF. The CDR3 bases are TGTGCCAGCAGCCCTACTAGCGTGCTGAGCCTGAAGCTGGACACAGATACGCAGTATTTT. The J gene is TRBJ2-3, the V gene TRBV14; 7 nucleotides agree with TRBD2. CDR3 size: 20 residues. The germline CDR1 and CDR2 sequences are SGHDN and FVKESK. The ends lost 4 bases at V and 2 bases at J; junction bases unmatched: 21.

The rearrangement uses TRBV7-9 and TRBJ2-3; D is uncertain. Trimming took off 4 bases at V and 4 bases at J, with 9 bases between the two ends. The CDR3 covers 13 residues. Germline V lookup: CDR1 SEHNR, CDR2 FQNEAQ (reference sequence). CDR3 residues: CASSSRLADTQYF. The CDR3 bases are TGTGCCAGCAGCTCACGACTGGCAGATACGCAGTATTTT.

This rearrangement joins TRBV5-1 to TRBJ2-2, with D maybe TRBD2 (5 bases). The CDR3 has 14 amino acids. Trimming removed 3 bases from V and 4 bases from J, with 10 bases in between. Germline V CDR1 and CDR2: SGHRS, YFSETQ. As DNA, the CDR3 is TGCGCCAGCAGCTGGCGGGCAGGCACCGGGGAGCTGTTTTTT. This gives the protein CASSWRAGTGELFF.

The V call is TRBV18, the J call TRBJ2-1, with D possibly being TRBD2 (6 bases). Looked up from germline, CDR1 is KGHSH and CDR2 is LQKENI. The CDR3 loop spans 15 amino acids. Deletions cut 7 bases from V and 4 bases from J, with 17 bases between. CDR3 nucleotides: TGTGCCAGCTTCGATCCGGGACTCAAATACAATGAGCAGTTCTTC. Translating it yields CASFDPGLKYNEQFF.

This chain uses TRBV27 with TRBJ1-5; D might be TRBD1 (5 bases). Germline assignment: CDR1 MNHEY and CDR2 SMNVEV (reference sequence). CDR3 length: 16 residues. Deletions cut 4 bases from V and 0 bases from J, with 13 bases between. In nucleotides, the CDR3 is TGTGCCAGCAGTTCCCTAGACAGTTATAGCAATCAGCCCCAGCATTTT. Encoded protein: CASSSLDSYSNQPQHF.

This chain uses TRBV29-1 with TRBJ1-1; TRBD1 aligns across 7 bases. Germline V lookup: CDR1 SQVTM, CDR2 ANQGSEA. CDR3 length equals 12 residues. Trimming cost V 3 bases and J 6 bases; bases outside gene matches: 4. CDR3 sequence: CSVDKGAPEAFF. The CDR3 DNA follows: TGCAGCGTTGACAAGGGGGCCCCTGAAGCTTTCTTT. The variable domain in full, completed from reference TRBV29-1 and TRBJ1-1, reads SAVISQKPSRDICQRGTSLTIQCQVDSQVTMMFWYRQQPGQSLTLIATANQGSEATYESGFVIDKFPISRPNLTFSTLTVSNMSPEDSSIYLCSVDKGAPEAFFGQGTRLTVV.

A single count supports this clone. The V gene is TRBV28, the J gene TRBJ2-4, with TRBD1 identical over 10 bases. This CDR3 has 16 residues. The germline CDR1 and CDR2 sequences are MDHEN and SYDVKM. J lost 0 bases, V lost 7 bases, and 6 bases had no gene match. The CDR3 sequence: CASKRQGALAKNIQYF. CDR3 DNA sequence: TGTGCCAGCAAAAGACAGGGGGCGTTAGCCAAAAACATTCAGTACTTC. Full variable domain (remainder filled in from reference TRBV28 and TRBJ2-4): DVKVTQSSRYLVKRTGEKVFLECVQDMDHENMFWYRQDPGLGLRLIYFSYDVKMKEKGDIPEGYSVSREKKERFSLILESASTNQTSMYLCASKRQGALAKNIQYFGAGTRLSVL.

The chain recombines TRBV9 with TRBJ2-7, with D unclear. In germline, CDR1 is SGDLS, CDR2 YYNGEE. The germline V and J ends were trimmed by 0 bases and 6 bases, with 13 bases remaining between them. The length of the CDR3 is 14 residues. The CDR3, as DNA: TGTGCCAGCAGCGTAGAGGCTAGATACGGCGAGCAGTACTTC. Residues: CASSVEARYGEQYF. Looking up the rest from reference TRBV9 and TRBJ2-7 gives the full variable domain: DSGVTQTPKHLITATGQRVTLRCSPRSGDLSVYWYQQSLDQGLQFLIQYYNGEERAKGNILERFSAQQFPDLHSELNLSSLELGDSALYFCASSVEARYGEQYFGPGTRLTVT.

V gene TRBV7-8 combines with J gene TRBJ1-2; D not certain. The CDR3 runs to 14 residues. The V and J ends lost 0 bases and 5 bases respectively, with 10 bases between them. The V gene's germline CDR1 is SGHVS and CDR2 FQNEAQ. CDR3 sequence reads: CASSLALSGYGYTF. In DNA form, the CDR3 reads TGTGCCAGCAGCTTAGCTCTGAGTGGGTATGGCTACACCTTC.

The chain has TRBV27 and TRBJ1-2; maybe TRBD1 (5 bases). V was pared by 5 bases and J by 8 bases, with 12 bases between. The CDR3 has 12 residues. Germline CDR1 reads MNHEY; CDR2 reads SMNVEV (reference sequence). CDR3 sequence reads: CASSAGSSGYTF. The DNA for the CDR3 is TGTGCCAGCAGTGCAGGGTCGAGCGGCTACACCTTC.

The chain carries TRBV29-1 and TRBJ1-2; D remains ambiguous. CDR1 and CDR2 (germline): SQVTM, ANQGSEA. This CDR3 has 14 amino acids. Trimming left V 5 bases short and J 8 bases short, with 21 bases between. The chain's CDR3 is CSVTDLDWAGGYTF. The CDR3 nucleotides are TGCAGCGTTACAGATCTGGATTGGGCGGGGGGCTACACCTTC. Drawing the rest from reference TRBV29-1 and TRBJ1-2, the complete variable domain is SAVISQKPSRDICQRGTSLTIQCQVDSQVTMMFWYRQQPGQSLTLIATANQGSEATYESGFVIDKFPISRPNLTFSTLTVSNMSPEDSSIYLCSVTDLDWAGGYTFGSGTRLTVV.

This rearrangement joins TRBV28 to TRBJ2-1; unclear D gene. CDR1 is MDHEN and CDR2 is SYDVKM in the germline V gene. The CDR3 has 17 amino acids. Trimming took 4 bases from V and 1 from J, leaving 17 bases between them. CDR3 protein: CASSSEQTAPSYNEQFF. The CDR3 DNA follows: TGTGCCAGCAGTTCAGAACAGACCGCCCCGTCCTACAATGAGCAGTTCTTC.

The chain links TRBV13 to TRBJ2-2, with TRBD2 as a possible D gene (5 bases). This CDR3 spans 15 amino acids. Germline V gives CDR1 PRHDT, CDR2 FYEKMQ (reference sequence). V gave up 5 bases and J gave up 1 base, with 11 bases separating them. CDR3 sequence: CASSPQEENTGELFF. The DNA of the CDR3 is TGTGCCAGCAGCCCCCAGGAGGAGAACACCGGGGAGCTGTTTTTT.

The CDR3 bases are TGTGCCAGCAGTTACGCGACAGAGTCCTACGAGCAGTACTTC. This codes for CASSYATESYEQYF. V is TRBV6-6 and J is TRBJ2-7, with D maybe TRBD1 (5 bases). Per germline, CDR1 MNHNY and CDR2 SVGAGI (reference sequence). The V end lost 2 bases, the J end lost 1 base, and 9 bases lay between the germline ends. This CDR3 contains 14 residues.